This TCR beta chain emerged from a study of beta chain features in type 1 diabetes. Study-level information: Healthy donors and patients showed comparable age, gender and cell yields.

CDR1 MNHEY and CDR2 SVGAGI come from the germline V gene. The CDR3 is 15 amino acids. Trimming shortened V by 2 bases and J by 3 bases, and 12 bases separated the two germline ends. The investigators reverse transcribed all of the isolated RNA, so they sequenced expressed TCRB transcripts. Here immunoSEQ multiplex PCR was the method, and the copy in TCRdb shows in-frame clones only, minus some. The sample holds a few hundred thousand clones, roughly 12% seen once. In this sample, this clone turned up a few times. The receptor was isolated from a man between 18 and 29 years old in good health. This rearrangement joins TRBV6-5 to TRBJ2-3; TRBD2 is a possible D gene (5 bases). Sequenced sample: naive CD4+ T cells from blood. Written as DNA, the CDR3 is TGTGCCAGCAGTTACGGGCCGGGGTGGACAGATACGCAGTATTTT. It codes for CASSYGPGWTDTQYF.